These 27 T cell receptor beta chains share one sample of origin, sequenced in a study of shared clonotypes between healthy human individuals. This table comes from immunoSEQ multiplex PCR, and its TCRdb copy is limited to in-frame clones, with some not included. The table lists 450,000 to 500,000 clones, 70% to 85% of them singletons. The material sequenced was PBMCs. These receptors were taken from a woman aged 35 to 49 in good health. Some clones in this sample may be carry-over from other donors' samples.

The CDR3 DNA reads as TGTGCCAGCTCACCAGCGTCCGGTGGGATGGATACGCAGTATTTT. This encodes CASSPASGGMDTQYF. The chain joins TRBV18 to TRBJ2-3, with D unclear. Germline V gene sequence: CDR1 KGHSH, CDR2 LQKENI. The CDR3 totals 15 residues. The V and J ends lost 2 bases and 6 bases respectively, with 15 bases between them.

The chain uses TRBV6-6 and TRBJ1-1; 8 nucleotides line up with TRBD1. CDR3 length equals 16 residues. Per germline, CDR1 MNHNY and CDR2 SVGAGI (reference sequence). Unmatched junction bases numbered 9, after V lost 5 bases and J lost 1 base. The CDR3, as DNA: TGTGCCAGCAGTCAGCCTGACAGGGGCGGGAACACTGAAGCTTTCTTT. Its translation: CASSQPDRGGNTEAFF.

The rearrangement uses TRBV2 and TRBJ1-5; 10 bases match TRBD1. Unmatched junction bases numbered 5, after V lost 6 bases and J lost 3 bases. The CDR3 runs to 15 residues. Germline V gives CDR1 SNHLY, CDR2 FYNNEI. This chain's CDR3 is CASRTGGADNQPQHF. The CDR3 DNA is TGTGCCAGCAGGACAGGGGGCGCGGACAATCAGCCCCAGCATTTT.

The gene calls are TRBV7-3 and TRBJ2-1, with 8 bases identical to TRBD2. Unmatched junction bases numbered 9, after V lost 4 bases and J lost 1 base. CDR3 length: 17 amino acids. Germline-derived CDR1 and CDR2 are SGHTA and FQGTGA. CDR3 amino acids: CASSSRAGDVSYNEQFF. As DNA, the CDR3 is TGTGCCAGCAGCTCTAGAGCGGGAGATGTATCCTACAATGAGCAGTTCTTC.

This clone came up once. CDR3 DNA: TGTGCCAGCAGCGTAGGTGGACAGGCGAGCTCCTACAATGAGCAGTTCTTC. Translating it yields CASSVGGQASSYNEQFF. The rearrangement links TRBV9 to TRBJ2-1; 7 nucleotides line up with TRBD1. This CDR3 region has 17 residues. Unmatched junction bases numbered 6, after V lost 0 bases and J lost 0 bases. From germline, CDR1 is SGDLS and CDR2 YYNGEE. The full variable domain, its missing parts supplied by reference TRBV9 and TRBJ2-1, is DSGVTQTPKHLITATGQRVTLRCSPRSGDLSVYWYQQSLDQGLQFLIQYYNGEERAKGNILERFSAQQFPDLHSELNLSSLELGDSALYFCASSVGGQASSYNEQFFGPGTRLTVL.

This chain joins TRBV18 and TRBJ1-4; D unresolved. This CDR3 is 16 amino acids long. V was pared by 0 bases and J by 0 bases, with 8 bases between. Germline V lookup: CDR1 KGHSH, CDR2 LQKENI. The CDR3 DNA reads TGTGCCAGCTCACCACCGGGAGGCTCAACTAATGAAAAACTGTTTTTT. This codes for CASSPPGGSTNEKLFF.

The chain recombines TRBV19 with TRBJ1-1; D remains ambiguous. V lost 5 bases and J lost 0, with 7 bases in between. Germline CDR1 LNHDA, CDR2 SQIVND (reference sequence). This CDR3 has 13 residues. CDR3 sequence: CASSASMNTEAFF. DNA of the CDR3: TGTGCCAGTAGTGCCTCTATGAACACTGAAGCTTTCTTT.

The table lists this clone with a few counts. The same CDR3 also results from other DNA sequences found in this sample. This chain uses TRBV11-2 with TRBJ2-7; D possibly corresponds to TRBD2 (6 bases). V was trimmed by 1 base and J by 3 bases, leaving 13 bases between them. Germline assignment: CDR1 SGHAT and CDR2 FQNNGV. There are 15 residues in the CDR3. CDR3 coding DNA: TGTGCCAGCAGCTTAGTCCGCGGGGCGGGCTACGAGCAGTACTTC. Its translation: CASSLVRGAGYEQYF.

This clone was picked up one time. The chain has TRBV2 and TRBJ2-4; D is possibly TRBD1 (6 bases). Germline CDR1 is SNHLY and CDR2 is FYNNEI. The CDR3 sequence is 13 residues long. With 7 bases removed from V and 6 bases from J, the gap between germline ends came to 13 bases. Here the CDR3 DNA reads TGTGCCAGCACCAGGACAGTCCTAAACATTCAGTACTTC. This gives the protein CASTRTVLNIQYF.

J is TRBJ1-1 and V is TRBV18; no reliable D call. V was trimmed by 3 bases and J by 7 bases, leaving 9 bases between them. The CDR3 runs 12 residues. In germline, CDR1 is KGHSH, CDR2 LQKENI. The DNA for the CDR3 is TGTGCCAGCTCACCGTCGGCAAATGAAGCTTTCTTT. It encodes CASSPSANEAFF.

In DNA, the CDR3 is TGTGCCAGCAGATCTCAGGGGAATCAGCCCCAGCATTTT. This gives the protein CASRSQGNQPQHF. The chain carries TRBV28 and TRBJ1-5, with D perhaps TRBD1 (6 bases). Deletions cut 6 bases from V and 4 bases from J, with 10 bases between. Germline CDR1 MDHEN, CDR2 SYDVKM. The CDR3 sequence is 13 residues long.

The chain combines TRBV7-2 with TRBJ2-3, with 12 bases that match TRBD2. Trimming removed 4 bases from V and 5 bases from J; junction bases left unmatched: 7. The CDR3 is made up of 16 amino acids. Germline V lookup: CDR1 SGHTA, CDR2 FQGNSA. CDR3 sequence reads: CASSYLAGGPVDTQYF. The CDR3 region has the DNA TGTGCCAGCAGCTATCTAGCGGGAGGGCCTGTAGATACGCAGTATTTT.

The chain combines TRBV29-1 with TRBJ2-3, with 8 bases identical to TRBD2. V dropped 5 bases and J dropped 3; count of bases not matched to a gene: 4. The CDR3 spans 13 residues. Germline V gene lookup returns CDR1 SQVTM and CDR2 ANQGSEA. The chain's CDR3 is CSVFGGGTDTQYF. The CDR3 nucleotides are TGCAGCGTTTTCGGGGGGGGGACAGATACGCAGTATTTT.

The genes are TRBV19 and TRBJ2-6; possibly TRBD1 for D (6 bases). Germline-derived CDR1 and CDR2 are LNHDA and SQIVND (reference sequence). V dropped 4 bases and J dropped 8 bases, with 15 bases sitting between them. The CDR3 sequence is 15 residues long. The CDR3 spells CASSTGDGLTNVLTF. As DNA, the CDR3 is TGTGCCAGTAGTACAGGGGATGGTCTGACCAACGTCCTGACTTTC.

The chain has TRBV9 and TRBJ2-1; TRBD2 is a possible D gene (5 bases). With 0 bases removed from V and 7 bases from J, the gap between germline ends came to 11 bases. The CDR3 loop spans 14 amino acids. Germline V gene lookup returns CDR1 SGDLS and CDR2 YYNGEE. In nucleotides, the CDR3 is TGTGCCAGCAGCGTAGCTGCTAGCTCAAATGAGCAGTTCTTC. This codes for CASSVAASSNEQFF.

The chain joins TRBV4-2 to TRBJ2-6; 7 nucleotides agree with TRBD1. The V gene's germline CDR1 is LGHNA and CDR2 YNFKEQ. V shed 10 bases and J 0 bases; nucleotides not matched to a gene: 9. There are 16 residues in the CDR3. The CDR3 DNA is TGTGCCACCAGGGACAGACATAGCTCTGGGGCCAACGTCCTGACTTTC. This encodes CATRDRHSSGANVLTF.

The chain recombines TRBV5-4 with TRBJ1-2; D ambiguous. CDR1 and CDR2 from the germline V gene are SGHNT and YYREEE (reference sequence). This CDR3 region has 15 residues. The V and J ends lost 1 base and 3 bases respectively, with 13 bases between them. The CDR3 DNA sequence: TGTGCCAGCAGCTTGAGTATTGGACCAGACTATGGCTACACCTTC. This gives the protein CASSLSIGPDYGYTF. The variable domain in full, with the rest retrieved from reference TRBV5-4 and TRBJ1-2, is ETGVTQSPTHLIKTRGQQVTLRCSSQSGHNTVSWYQQALGQGPQFIFQYYREEENGRGNFPPRFSGLQFPNYSSELNVNALELDDSALYLCASSLSIGPDYGYTFGSGTRLTVV.

Details on this clone: The identical CDR3 is also encoded by other nucleotide sequences in the sample. V usage is TRBV7-2 and J usage is TRBJ2-5; D remains unclear. The CDR3 sequence is 11 residues long. The V end lost 1 base, the J end lost 7 bases, and 4 bases lay between the germline ends. Germline lookup yields CDR1 SGHTA and CDR2 FQGNSA. Here the CDR3 reads CASSLGGTQYF. The CDR3 region has the DNA TGTGCCAGCAGCTTAGGAGGGACCCAGTACTTC.

This chain links TRBV5-1 with TRBJ1-3; tentatively, D is TRBD1 (6 bases). Germline assignment: CDR1 SGHRS and CDR2 YFSETQ. The CDR3 runs to 17 residues. V dropped 0 bases and J dropped 1 base, with 14 bases sitting between them. The CDR3 sequence: CASSLAQGTTSGNTIYF. CDR3 coding DNA: TGCGCCAGCAGCTTGGCCCAGGGGACCACTTCTGGAAACACCATATATTTT.

The chain recombines TRBV7-9 with TRBJ2-3; D possibly uses TRBD1 or TRBD2 (6 bases each). This CDR3 spans 14 amino acids. V was shortened by 4 bases and J by 8 bases, with 16 bases between the two germline ends. Germline V gene sequence: CDR1 SEHNR, CDR2 FQNEAQ (reference sequence). CDR3 nucleotide sequence: TGTGCCAGCAGCTCCGGGGGCTGGGGTGGTACGCAGTATTTT. It encodes CASSSGGWGGTQYF. Drawing the rest from reference TRBV7-9 and TRBJ2-3, the complete variable domain is DTGVSQNPRHKITKRGQNVTFRCDPISEHNRLYWYRQTLGQGPEFLTYFQNEAQLEKSRLLSDRFSAERPKGSFSTLEIQRTEQGDSAMYLCASSSGGWGGTQYFGPGTRLTVL.

The V and J genes are TRBV5-5 and TRBJ2-7; TRBD1 matches at 8 bases. V lost 3 bases, J lost 2 bases, and 4 bases stayed unmatched. The germline V gene encodes CDR1 SGHKS and CDR2 YYEKEE (reference sequence). The CDR3 loop spans 14 amino acids. For the CDR3, the DNA is TGTGCCAGCAGCTCAAGACAGGGGACCTACGAGCAGTACTTC. Translating gives CASSSRQGTYEQYF. Drawing the rest from reference TRBV5-5 and TRBJ2-7, the complete variable domain is DAGVTQSPTHLIKTRGQQVTLRCSPISGHKSVSWYQQVLGQGPQFIFQYYEKEERGRGNFPDRFSARQFPNYSSELNVNALLLGDSALYLCASSSRQGTYEQYFGPGTRLTVT.

V is TRBV11-3 and J is TRBJ2-2; D remains unclear. The ends were cut back, 0 bases at V and 7 bases at J, with 6 bases in the middle. Germline values: CDR1 SGHNT, CDR2 YENEEA. The length of the CDR3 is 13 residues. In nucleotides, the CDR3 is TGTGCCAGCAGCTTAGACCTCAGCGGGGAGCTGTTTTTT. Protein product: CASSLDLSGELFF.

The chain links TRBV9 to TRBJ2-7; a possible D gene is TRBD1 (5 bases). Trimming took off 4 bases at V and 2 bases at J, with 13 bases between the two ends. CDR1 is SGDLS, CDR2 YYNGEE, per germline. The CDR3 spans 14 residues. This CDR3 reads CASSPSTAAYEQYF. CDR3 DNA sequence: TGTGCCAGCAGCCCATCGACAGCAGCCTACGAGCAGTACTTC. Filled out from reference TRBV9 and TRBJ2-7, the complete variable domain reads DSGVTQTPKHLITATGQRVTLRCSPRSGDLSVYWYQQSLDQGLQFLIQYYNGEERAKGNILERFSAQQFPDLHSELNLSSLELGDSALYFCASSPSTAAYEQYFGPGTRLTVT.

This clone occurred a few times. Additional DNA sequences in this sample encode the identical CDR3. The rearrangement joins TRBV5-6 to TRBJ1-1; D uncertain. CDR3 size: 13 residues. Germline V CDR1 and CDR2: SGHDT, YYEEEE. V was clipped by 3 bases and J by 0 bases, with 6 bases between them. For the CDR3, the DNA is TGTGCCAGCAGCTCTACAGTGAACACTGAAGCTTTCTTT. Its protein product is CASSSTVNTEAFF.

V is TRBV7-9 and J is TRBJ2-2; 7 nucleotides line up with TRBD1. CDR1 and CDR2 (germline): SEHNR, FQNEAQ (reference sequence). The V and J ends lost 6 bases and 10 bases, in that order; junction bases with no gene match: 8. This CDR3 spans 13 amino acids. The CDR3 region is CASSLMDRSELFF. As DNA, the CDR3 is TGTGCCAGCAGTCTTATGGACAGGTCGGAGCTGTTTTTT. Full variable domain (rest looked up from reference TRBV7-9 and TRBJ2-2): DTGVSQNPRHKITKRGQNVTFRCDPISEHNRLYWYRQTLGQGPEFLTYFQNEAQLEKSRLLSDRFSAERPKGSFSTLEIQRTEQGDSAMYLCASSLMDRSELFFGEGSRLTVL.

This chain links TRBV19 with TRBJ2-1; D gene unclear. Germline V gives CDR1 LNHDA, CDR2 SQIVND (reference sequence). There are 15 residues in the CDR3. V was cut by 3 bases and J by 0 bases, with 9 bases left in between. CDR3 sequence (DNA): TGTGCCAGTAGTATGCAGGACCTCTCCTACAATGAGCAGTTCTTC. The encoded protein is CASSMQDLSYNEQFF.

In nucleotides, the CDR3 is TGTGCCAGCATCGGGAGCAGGAACTATGGCTACACCTTC. This sequence encodes CASIGSRNYGYTF. This chain connects TRBV6-4 to TRBJ1-2; unclear D gene. Between the trimmed V and J ends, which lost 7 bases and 2 bases, there was a span of 11 bases. The CDR3 is 13 amino acids. From germline, CDR1 is MRHNA and CDR2 SNTAGT.